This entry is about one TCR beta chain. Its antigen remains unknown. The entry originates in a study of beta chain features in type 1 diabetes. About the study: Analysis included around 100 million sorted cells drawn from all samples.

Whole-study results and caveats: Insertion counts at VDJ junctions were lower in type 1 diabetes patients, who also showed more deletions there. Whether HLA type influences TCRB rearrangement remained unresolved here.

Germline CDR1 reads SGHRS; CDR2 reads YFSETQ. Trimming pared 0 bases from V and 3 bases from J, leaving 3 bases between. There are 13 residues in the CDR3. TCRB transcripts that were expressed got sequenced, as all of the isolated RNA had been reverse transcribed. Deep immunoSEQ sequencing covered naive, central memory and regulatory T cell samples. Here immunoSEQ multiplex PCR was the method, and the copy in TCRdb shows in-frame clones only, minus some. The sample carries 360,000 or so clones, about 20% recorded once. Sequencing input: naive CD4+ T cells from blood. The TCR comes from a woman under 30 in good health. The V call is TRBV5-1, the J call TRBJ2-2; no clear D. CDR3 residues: CASSLVDTGELFF. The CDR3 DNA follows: TGCGCCAGCAGCTTGGTAGACACCGGGGAGCTGTTTTTT.